Described below is a single TCR beta chain sequence and its context. Phlebotomy per donor yielded a single 2.5 ml blood sample. A 6-nucleotide sample barcode was carried by the UMIs, which template switching added. With about 17 and 10 cycles respectively, two nested PCRs were carried out on TCRalpha and TCRbeta cDNA. TCRdb re-called the 5' RACE reads and gives one entry per CDR3 protein, without DNA. The specimen's table records 140,000 to 150,000 distinct CDR3 sequences. The record originates from a study of monozygotic twins with inflammatory bowel disease. This sequence was found in a human donor with ulcerative colitis or Crohn's disease, or a healthy co-twin of an affected twin (not recorded which). Sequenced sample: blood.

The CDR3 loop is CASSLSTVLRGTQYF. This sequence joins TRBV27 and TRBJ2-3; TCRdb's D call, TRBD2, is unchecked because there is no DNA. In germline, CDR1 is MNHEY, CDR2 SMNVEV (reference sequence). This CDR3 contains 15 residues.